The 9 T cell receptor beta chains reported below all come from one sample, sequenced in a study of Graves' ophthalmopathy and Graves' hyperthyroidism. RNA transcripts provided the template for amplifying TCR beta CDR3 regions. First-round RT-PCR employed HTBI primers, with a second-round multiplex PCR after it. TCRdb reprocessed the multiplex PCR reads with MiXCR, giving one entry per CDR3 protein. The top ten hold about 12% of the sample, which has about 340,000 distinct CDR3 sequences, 17% seen once. The sample comprised peripheral blood. These receptors were collected from an adult man with Graves' ophthalmopathy.

This sequence joins TRBV6-1 and TRBJ2-7, with D possibly being TRBD1 or TRBD2 (5 bases each). The CDR3 loop spans 9 amino acids. Germline V CDR1 and CDR2: MNHNS, SASEGT. V gave up 11 bases and J gave up 9 bases, with 11 bases separating them. Written as DNA, the CDR3 is TGTGCCGGCAAGGGACCGCAGTACTTC. It yields the protein CAGKGPQYF.

This clonotype was recorded at least ten times. The J gene is TRBJ2-5, the V gene TRBV7-2, with a tentative D call TRBD2 (7 bases). CDR3 length: 14 residues. Germline loops: CDR1 SGHTA, CDR2 FQGNSA. Trimming shortened V by 3 bases and J by 1 base, and 9 bases separated the two germline ends. The CDR3 loop reads CASSLGGAQETQYF. CDR3 bases: TGTGCCAGCAGCTTGGGGGGGGCCCAAGAGACCCAGTACTTC.

The CDR3 loop reads CASSLLRLAGAETQYF. The CDR3 coding sequence is TGTGCCAGCAGCTTACTTAGACTAGCGGGAGCAGAGACCCAGTACTTC. The chain combines TRBV7-2 with TRBJ2-5; TRBD2 aligns across 12 bases. Germline V gives CDR1 SGHTA, CDR2 FQGNSA. This CDR3 has 16 amino acids. V lost 2 bases to trimming and J lost 4 bases; unmatched junction nucleotides: 5. Drawing the rest from reference TRBV7-2 and TRBJ2-5, the complete variable domain is GAGVSQSPSNKVTEKGKDVELRCDPISGHTALYWYRQSLGQGLEFLIYFQGNSAPDKSGLPSDRFSAERTGGSVSTLTIQRTQQEDSAVYLCASSLLRLAGAETQYFGPGTRLLVL.

This clonotype was recorded at least ten times. This chain uses TRBV11-1 with TRBJ2-2; D is possibly TRBD1 or TRBD2 (5 bases each). V was shortened by 3 bases and J by 4 bases, with 18 bases between the two germline ends. CDR3 length: 17 residues. In germline, CDR1 is SGHAT, CDR2 FQDESV (reference sequence). The DNA of the CDR3 is TGTGCCAGCAGCTTGGGGGTAGGAGAAGGTGGCACCGGGGAGCTGTTTTTT. The encoded protein is CASSLGVGEGGTGELFF.

This clonotype was picked up many times. The chain joins TRBV11-2 to TRBJ2-4; D is ambiguous. The CDR3 is made up of 14 amino acids. V gave up 3 bases and J gave up 2 bases, with 8 bases separating them. CDR1 and CDR2 from the germline V gene are SGHAT and FQNNGV. The CDR3 spells CASSLDGSKNIQYF. CDR3 nucleotide sequence: TGTGCCAGCAGCTTGGACGGTTCCAAAAACATTCAGTACTTC.

In DNA form, the CDR3 reads TGTGCCAGCAGTGATTGGAGGGATAGTACCAAAGAGACCCAGTACTTC. It translates to CASSDWRDSTKETQYF. The rearrangement links TRBV6-1 to TRBJ2-5; D is possibly TRBD2 (6 bases). The CDR3 runs to 16 residues. Between the trimmed V and J ends, which lost 3 bases and 3 bases, there was a span of 17 bases. The germline gives CDR1 MNHNS, CDR2 SASEGT.

This clonotype was seen ten or more times. V is TRBV12-3 or TRBV12-4 and J is TRBJ1-1; TRBD1 is a possible D gene (6 bases). The V end was cut by 7 bases, the J end by 0 bases, with 12 bases between. This CDR3 is 14 amino acids long. CDR3 DNA: TGTGCCAGCATGCCGGGGGGCATGAACACTGAAGCTTTCTTT. This gives the protein CASMPGGMNTEAFF.

In this sample, this clonotype turned up many times. The rearrangement uses TRBV5-5 and TRBJ1-5; D ambiguous. The CDR3 runs 15 residues. Looked up from germline, CDR1 is SGHKS and CDR2 is YYEKEE (reference sequence). The ends were cut back, 4 bases at V and 2 bases at J, with 13 bases in the middle. CDR3 amino acids: CASSRAGFGNQPQHF. CDR3 coding DNA: TGTGCCAGCAGCCGTGCGGGGTTCGGCAATCAGCCCCAGCATTTT.

This clonotype was observed many times. The V gene is TRBV11-3, the J gene TRBJ2-3; tentative D call: TRBD2 (6 bases). The CDR3 extends over 18 amino acids. Per the germline V gene, CDR1 is SGHNT and CDR2 is YENEEA. Trimming removed 5 bases from V and 6 bases from J, with 27 bases in between. CDR3 in DNA: TGTGCCAGCAGCATACCTTCGAAGGGACTCGTAAAAGTGGATACGCAGTATTTT. It yields the protein CASSIPSKGLVKVDTQYF.